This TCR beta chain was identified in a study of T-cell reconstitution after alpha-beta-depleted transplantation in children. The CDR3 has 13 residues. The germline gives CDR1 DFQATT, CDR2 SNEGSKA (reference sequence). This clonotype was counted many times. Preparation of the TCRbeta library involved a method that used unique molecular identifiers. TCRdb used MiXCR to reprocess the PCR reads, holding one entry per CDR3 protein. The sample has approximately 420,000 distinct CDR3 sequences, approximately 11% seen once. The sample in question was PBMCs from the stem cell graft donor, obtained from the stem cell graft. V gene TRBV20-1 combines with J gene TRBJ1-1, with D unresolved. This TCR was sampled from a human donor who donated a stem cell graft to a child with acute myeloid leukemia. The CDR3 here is CSGIRTMNTEAFF. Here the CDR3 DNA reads TGCAGCGGGATACGGACGATGAACACTGAAGCTTTCTTT.